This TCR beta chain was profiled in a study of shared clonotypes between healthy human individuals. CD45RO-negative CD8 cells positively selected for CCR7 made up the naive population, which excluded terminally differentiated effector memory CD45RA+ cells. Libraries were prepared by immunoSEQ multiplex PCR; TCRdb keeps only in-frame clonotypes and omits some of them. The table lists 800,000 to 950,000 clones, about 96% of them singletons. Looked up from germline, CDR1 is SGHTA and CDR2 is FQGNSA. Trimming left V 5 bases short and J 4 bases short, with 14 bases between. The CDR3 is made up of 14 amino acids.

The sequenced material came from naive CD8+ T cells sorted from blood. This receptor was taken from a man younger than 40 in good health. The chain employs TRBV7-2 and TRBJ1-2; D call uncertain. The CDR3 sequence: CASSVRGSFYGYTF. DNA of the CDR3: TGTGCCAGCAGCGTCCGCGGATCCTTCTATGGCTACACCTTC.